This entry lists 27 T cell receptor beta chains sequenced from one sample in a study of post-analysis software for immune sequencing data. Prepared TCR beta cDNA libraries contained unique molecular identifiers. One entry per CDR3 protein results from TCRdb running MiXCR on the PCR reads. The sample has hundreds of thousands of distinct CDR3 sequences, roughly three fifths seen once. These TCRs are of unknown antigen specificity. Overall study findings and caveats: When patients were compared with controls, about five TRBV segments were more frequent, TRBV5-6, TRBV5-1 and TRBV20-1 among them.

The sequenced sample was blood. The origin of the receptors is a girl aged 2 to 10 with multiple sclerosis.

A few counts support this clonotype. The chain employs TRBV29-1 and TRBJ2-5; 7 nucleotides line up with TRBD1. The CDR3 is 14 amino acids. Trimming removed 3 bases from V and 4 bases from J; junction bases left unmatched: 8. Germline CDR1 and CDR2: SQVTM and ANQGSEA. Here the CDR3 DNA reads TGCAGCGTTGAGTCTGTACCAGGGGGAGAGACCCAGTACTTC. It yields the protein CSVESVPGGETQYF. Combining the CDR3 with reference TRBV29-1 and TRBJ2-5 gives the whole variable domain SAVISQKPSRDICQRGTSLTIQCQVDSQVTMMFWYRQQPGQSLTLIATANQGSEATYESGFVIDKFPISRPNLTFSTLTVSNMSPEDSSIYLCSVESVPGGETQYFGPGTRLLVL.

The chain couples TRBV29-1 to TRBJ2-3, with D perhaps matching TRBD2 (5 bases). The CDR3 sequence is 13 residues long. Germline-derived CDR1 and CDR2 are SQVTM and ANQGSEA. Trimming shortened V by 4 bases and J by 3 bases, and 11 bases separated the two germline ends. The CDR3 sequence is CSVVQRFTDTQYF. The CDR3 DNA is TGCAGCGTTGTCCAGCGGTTTACAGATACGCAGTATTTT.

The genes are TRBV27 and TRBJ2-1; D perhaps matches TRBD2 (5 bases). This CDR3 comprises 13 residues. Between the trimmed V and J ends, which lost 0 bases and 7 bases, there was a span of 7 bases. CDR1 is MNHEY and CDR2 is SMNVEV in the germline V gene (reference sequence). CDR3 coding DNA: TGTGCCAGCAGTTTATCTGGCGGGAATGAGCAGTTCTTC. This sequence encodes CASSLSGGNEQFF.

The CDR3 nucleotides read TGCGCCAGCAGCTCCAGAGCCAGTTTAAGAGGAACTGTCAGGAACTACGAGCAGTACTTC. Its translation: CASSSRASLRGTVRNYEQYF. The gene calls are TRBV5-1 and TRBJ2-7; D call uncertain. CDR3 length: 20 residues. The germline gives CDR1 SGHRS, CDR2 YFSETQ. Trimming removed 3 bases at V and 3 bases at J, with 31 bases between.

The V gene is TRBV6-2 or TRBV6-3, the J gene TRBJ2-1; no definite D call. V shed 5 bases and J shed 1 base, with 15 bases lying between them. CDR3 length: 16 residues. Germline lookup yields CDR1 MNHEY and CDR2 SVGEGT. DNA for the CDR3: TGTGCCAGCAGTGACCGGGTCCTCGGGTCCTACAATGAGCAGTTCTTC. Its protein product is CASSDRVLGSYNEQFF.

In its sample, this clonotype was seen a few times. CDR3 loop: CASSLGVISSGLYQETQYF. CDR3 bases: TGTGCCAGCAGCTTAGGGGTAATCTCTAGCGGCCTGTACCAAGAGACCCAGTACTTC. This chain uses TRBV7-2 with TRBJ2-5; 7 nucleotides align to TRBD2. Germline CDR1 reads SGHTA; CDR2 reads FQGNSA. This CDR3 has 19 residues. Losses at the gene ends were 1 base for V and 0 bases for J; bases not matched to a gene: 14.

The chain couples TRBV20-1 to TRBJ2-1; D is unclear. There are 11 residues in the CDR3. The germline V and J ends were trimmed by 5 bases and 5 bases, with 7 bases remaining between them. Germline CDR1 DFQATT, CDR2 SNEGSKA (reference sequence). The CDR3 DNA reads as TGCAGTGCTTCGCCGGACAATGAGCAGTTCTTC. Its protein is CSASPDNEQFF.

This clonotype was detected only a few times. The chain links TRBV20-1 to TRBJ2-5; TRBD1 aligns across 12 bases. The CDR3 has 15 residues. With V trimmed by 2 bases and J by 11 bases, 12 bases remained unmatched. Looked up from germline, CDR1 is DFQATT and CDR2 is SNEGSKA (reference sequence). CDR3 sequence: CSARSWDRGRREQYF. The CDR3 DNA reads as TGCAGTGCTAGATCTTGGGACAGGGGGCGCAGGGAGCAGTACTTC.

The CDR3 nucleotides read TGTGCCATCAGTGAGTCGACGGGGGGGAACTACGAGCAGTACTTC. It is translated as CAISESTGGNYEQYF. The rearrangement joins TRBV10-3 to TRBJ2-7, with 8 positions matching TRBD2. This CDR3 contains 15 residues. Germline V CDR1 and CDR2: ENHRY, SYGVKD. Trimming took 0 bases from V and 3 from J; bases not matched to a gene: 4.

This rearrangement joins TRBV7-9 to TRBJ1-2; possible D gene TRBD1, 6 bases. This CDR3 has 15 residues. V lost 5 bases and J lost 6, with 19 bases in between. Germline CDR1 SEHNR, CDR2 FQNEAQ (reference sequence). The DNA of the CDR3 is TGTGCCAGCAGCATTCTAACTGGGGCAGGGGATGGCTACACCTTC. Amino acids: CASSILTGAGDGYTF.

This clonotype was recorded a few times. This chain links TRBV5-1 with TRBJ2-1; 10 bases line up with TRBD2. Germline V gene data show CDR1 as SGHRS and CDR2 as YFSETQ. J lost 5 bases, V lost 4 bases, and 3 bases had no gene match. CDR3 length: 14 residues. CDR3 sequence reads: CASSRGLADNEQFF. In DNA, the CDR3 is TGCGCCAGCAGCCGAGGACTAGCGGACAATGAGCAGTTCTTC. Looking up the rest from reference TRBV5-1 and TRBJ2-1 gives the full variable domain: KAGVTQTPRYLIKTRGQQVTLSCSPISGHRSVSWYQQTPGQGLQFLFEYFSETQRNKGNFPGRFSGRQFSNSRSEMNVSTLELGDSALYLCASSRGLADNEQFFGPGTRLTVL.

The chain links TRBV6-1 to TRBJ2-4; D is uncertain. V gave up 2 bases and J gave up 0 bases, with 5 bases separating them. The CDR3 length is 14 residues. CDR1 is MNHNS and CDR2 is SASEGT in the germline V gene. The CDR3 sequence is CASSEWTAKNIQYF. For the CDR3, the DNA is TGTGCCAGCAGTGAATGGACAGCCAAAAACATTCAGTACTTC.

The chain recombines TRBV4-3 with TRBJ2-1; D might be TRBD1 (5 bases). Germline CDR1 reads LGHNA; CDR2 reads YSLEER. This CDR3 region has 14 residues. V gave up 0 bases and J gave up 8 bases, with 11 bases separating them. The CDR3 nucleotides are TGCGCCAGCAGCCAAGAAGGGGCCACCGATGAGCAGTTCTTC. The encoded protein is CASSQEGATDEQFF.

The J gene is TRBJ1-2, the V gene TRBV10-3; tentatively, D is TRBD1 (6 bases). V was pared by 7 bases and J by 4 bases, with 13 bases between. The V gene's germline CDR1 is ENHRY and CDR2 SYGVKD. There are 13 residues in the CDR3. The CDR3 sequence is CAINLGASYGYTF. CDR3 DNA sequence: TGTGCCATCAACCTGGGGGCTAGCTATGGCTACACCTTC.

The V call is TRBV29-1, the J call TRBJ2-7; maybe TRBD1 (5 bases). CDR1 SQVTM and CDR2 ANQGSEA come from the germline V gene. The CDR3 runs to 15 residues. The germline V and J ends were trimmed by 1 base and 3 bases, with 16 bases remaining between them. Written as DNA, the CDR3 is TGCAGCGTTGAAGGGATGGCAGGGCATAACTACGAGCAGTACTTC. This encodes CSVEGMAGHNYEQYF.

The CDR3 loop is CASSTDRAGGANVLTF. The CDR3 nucleotides are TGCGCCAGCAGTACCGACAGGGCGGGTGGGGCCAACGTCCTGACTTTC. V and J are TRBV10-2 and TRBJ2-6; TRBD1 aligns across 7 bases. Trimming took 5 bases from V and 3 from J; bases not matched to a gene: 7. There are 16 residues in the CDR3. Germline loops: CDR1 WSHSY, CDR2 SAAADI.

The table lists this clonotype with a few counts. The genes are TRBV7-2 and TRBJ2-3; the D gene is possibly TRBD2 (5 bases). Germline assignment: CDR1 SGHTA and CDR2 FQGNSA. Trimming left V 5 bases short and J 0 bases short, with 15 bases between. The CDR3 spans 16 residues. The CDR3 is CASSQSGGTSTDTQYF. The CDR3 region has the DNA TGTGCCAGCAGCCAAAGCGGTGGCACTAGCACAGATACGCAGTATTTT.

This chain connects TRBV20-1 to TRBJ1-2; D remains unclear. Per germline, CDR1 DFQATT and CDR2 SNEGSKA (reference sequence). The CDR3 has 12 residues. V lost 0 bases to trimming and J lost 6 bases, with 8 bases between them. In DNA, the CDR3 is TGCAGTGCTAGAGATCCCTTGGATGGCTACACCTTC. Translation gives CSARDPLDGYTF.

The J gene is TRBJ2-3, the V gene TRBV7-2; TRBD2 matches at 7 bases. The CDR3 is 16 amino acids. In germline, CDR1 is SGHTA, CDR2 FQGNSA. Trimming at V came to 5 bases and at J to 8 bases, leaving 16 bases not matched to a gene. In nucleotides, the CDR3 is TGTGCCAGCAGCCTCCTGATGCGGGGGTTTGGTGGTACGCAGTATTTT. It encodes CASSLLMRGFGGTQYF.

The chain has TRBV7-2 and TRBJ2-5, with D possibly TRBD2 on 5 matching bases. Germline V gene data show CDR1 as SGHTA and CDR2 as FQGNSA. This CDR3 comprises 13 residues. The V gene lost 5 bases and the J gene lost 3 bases, with 10 bases spanning the gap. The CDR3 loop reads CASSPGYKETQYF. CDR3 coding DNA: TGTGCCAGCAGCCCGGGGTATAAAGAGACCCAGTACTTC.

This clonotype has just a few counts. The chain carries TRBV7-2 and TRBJ2-3; no definite D call. CDR3 length equals 17 residues. Per the germline V gene, CDR1 is SGHTA and CDR2 is FQGNSA. Trimming took off 0 bases at V and 0 bases at J, with 13 bases between the two ends. The DNA of the CDR3 is TGTGCCAGCAGCTTAGCGTTTAGCACCGTAAGCACAGATACGCAGTATTTT. It is translated as CASSLAFSTVSTDTQYF. The full variable domain, in which reference TRBV7-2 and TRBJ2-3 provide the parts outside the CDR3, is GAGVSQSPSNKVTEKGKDVELRCDPISGHTALYWYRQSLGQGLEFLIYFQGNSAPDKSGLPSDRFSAERTGGSVSTLTIQRTQQEDSAVYLCASSLAFSTVSTDTQYFGPGTRLTVL.

In its sample, this clonotype was seen a few times. The chain links TRBV29-1 to TRBJ1-1; D is unresolved. The germline V gene encodes CDR1 SQVTM and CDR2 ANQGSEA. Trimming removed 5 bases at V and 10 bases at J, with 14 bases between. This CDR3 has 11 amino acids. The DNA of the CDR3 is TGCAGCGTTAACGACGTTAGTAGAGCTTTCTTT. This encodes CSVNDVSRAFF.

This clonotype was detected a few times. The chain couples TRBV10-3 to TRBJ2-7; possible D gene TRBD1, 6 bases. Germline loops: CDR1 ENHRY, CDR2 SYGVKD. With 10 bases removed from V and 1 base from J, the gap between germline ends came to 11 bases. The CDR3 has 12 amino acids. The CDR3 DNA follows: TGTGCCACCGTTGGACAGTCCTACGAGCAGTACTTC. Translating it yields CATVGQSYEQYF.

The genes are TRBV12-3 or TRBV12-4 and TRBJ2-6; possibly TRBD1 for D (6 bases). V was pared by 10 bases and J by 1 base, with 17 bases between. CDR3 length equals 16 residues. CDR3 region: CATWDTQTSGANVLTF. The CDR3 nucleotides read TGTGCCACATGGGACACCCAGACGTCTGGGGCCAACGTCCTGACTTTC.

The J gene is TRBJ1-5, the V gene TRBV12-3 or TRBV12-4, with 9 positions matching TRBD1. The CDR3 contains 15 residues. The V segment lost 4 bases and the J segment 7 bases; nucleotides outside the gene matches: 8. This CDR3 is CASSWGQGRRQPQHF. CDR3 DNA: TGTGCCAGCAGTTGGGGACAGGGTAGGAGGCAGCCCCAGCATTTT.

V gene TRBV12-3 or TRBV12-4 combines with J gene TRBJ2-3; D may be TRBD2 (5 bases). V was shortened by 7 bases and J by 1 base, with 9 bases between the two germline ends. This CDR3 comprises 13 residues. CDR3 DNA: TGTGCCAGCATTGAGGGCGGCACAGATACGCAGTATTTT. Translated: CASIEGGTDTQYF.

This chain links TRBV5-1 with TRBJ2-3; D gene unclear. Trimming cost V 0 bases and J 1 base, with 15 bases left between them. CDR3 length: 17 amino acids. Germline-derived CDR1 and CDR2 are SGHRS and YFSETQ. CDR3 amino acids: CASSLANGGEGTDTQYF. The DNA of the CDR3 is TGCGCCAGCAGCTTGGCCAATGGCGGTGAGGGCACAGATACGCAGTATTTT.